This T cell receptor beta chain was identified in a study of Graves' ophthalmopathy and Graves' hyperthyroidism. The study's findings and limits: Most clonotypes expanded in thyroid above 0.001 frequency were present in blood too. A model built from 13 signatures distinguished ophthalmopathy from stable hyperthyroidism with approximately 89% sensitivity and 81.08% specificity.

This clonotype was observed many times. No antigen is known for it. TCR beta CDR3 regions were amplified from RNA transcripts. The first-round RT-PCR employed HTBI primers together with the Qiagen OneStep RT-PCR kit. A multiplex PCR was then performed as the second round. MiXCR, run by TCRdb on the multiplex PCR reads, gives a single entry per CDR3 protein. The sample lists more than 550,000 distinct CDR3 sequences, 35% to 50% occurring once. This CDR3 is 15 amino acids long. V shed 6 bases and J shed 4 bases, with 16 bases lying between them. CDR1 is SGHAT, CDR2 FQNNGV, per germline. The source of this sequence is an adult man with Graves' ophthalmopathy. Sequencing was carried out using peripheral blood. The V call is TRBV11-2, the J call TRBJ1-3; a possible D gene is TRBD1 (6 bases). CDR3 nucleotide sequence: TGTGCCAGCAGACCACAGGGATCGAAAGGAAACACCATATATTTT. The encoded protein is CASRPQGSKGNTIYF.